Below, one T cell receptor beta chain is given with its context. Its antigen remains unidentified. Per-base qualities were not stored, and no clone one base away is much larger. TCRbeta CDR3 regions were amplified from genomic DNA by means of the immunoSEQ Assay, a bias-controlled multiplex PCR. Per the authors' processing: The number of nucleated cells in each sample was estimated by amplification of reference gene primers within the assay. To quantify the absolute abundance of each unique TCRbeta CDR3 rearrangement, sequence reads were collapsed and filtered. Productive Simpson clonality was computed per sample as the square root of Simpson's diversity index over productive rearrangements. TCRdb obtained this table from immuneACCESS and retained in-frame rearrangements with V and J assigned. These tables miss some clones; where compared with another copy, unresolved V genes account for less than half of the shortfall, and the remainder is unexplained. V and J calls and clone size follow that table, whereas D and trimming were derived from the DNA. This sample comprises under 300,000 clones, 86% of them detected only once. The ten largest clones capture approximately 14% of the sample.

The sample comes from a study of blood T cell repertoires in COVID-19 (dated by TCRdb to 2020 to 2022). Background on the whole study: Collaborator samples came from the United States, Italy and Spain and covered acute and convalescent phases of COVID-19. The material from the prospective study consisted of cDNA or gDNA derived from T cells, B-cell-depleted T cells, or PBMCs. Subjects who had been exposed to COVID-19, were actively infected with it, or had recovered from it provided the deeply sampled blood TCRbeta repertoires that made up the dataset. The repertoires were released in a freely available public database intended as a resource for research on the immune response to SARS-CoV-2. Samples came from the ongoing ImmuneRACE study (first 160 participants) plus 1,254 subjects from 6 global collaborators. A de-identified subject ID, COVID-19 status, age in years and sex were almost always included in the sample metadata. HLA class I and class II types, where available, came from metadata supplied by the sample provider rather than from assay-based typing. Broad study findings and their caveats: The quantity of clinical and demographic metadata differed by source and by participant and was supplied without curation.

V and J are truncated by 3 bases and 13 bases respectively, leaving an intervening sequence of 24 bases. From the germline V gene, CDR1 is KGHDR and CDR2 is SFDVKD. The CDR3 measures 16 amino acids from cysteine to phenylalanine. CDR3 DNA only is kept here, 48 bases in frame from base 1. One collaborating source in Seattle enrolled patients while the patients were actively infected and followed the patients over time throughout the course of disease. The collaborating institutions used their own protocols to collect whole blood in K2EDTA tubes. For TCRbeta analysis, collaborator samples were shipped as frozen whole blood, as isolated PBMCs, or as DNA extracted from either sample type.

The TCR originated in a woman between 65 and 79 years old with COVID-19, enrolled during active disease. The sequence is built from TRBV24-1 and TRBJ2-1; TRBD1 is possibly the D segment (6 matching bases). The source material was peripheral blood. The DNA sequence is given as TGTGCCACCAGTGATCCATCGTTGCCCCGACAGGAACCACAGTTCTTC. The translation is CATSDPSLPRQEPQFF.